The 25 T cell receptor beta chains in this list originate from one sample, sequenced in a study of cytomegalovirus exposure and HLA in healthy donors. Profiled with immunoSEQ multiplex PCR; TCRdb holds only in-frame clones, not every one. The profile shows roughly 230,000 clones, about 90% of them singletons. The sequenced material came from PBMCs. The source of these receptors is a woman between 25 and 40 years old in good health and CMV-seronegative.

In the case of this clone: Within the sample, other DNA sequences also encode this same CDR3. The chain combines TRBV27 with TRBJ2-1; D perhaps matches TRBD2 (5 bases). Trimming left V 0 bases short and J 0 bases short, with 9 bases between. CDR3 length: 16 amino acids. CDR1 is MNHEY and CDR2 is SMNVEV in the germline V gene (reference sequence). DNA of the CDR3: TGTGCCAGCAGTTTATCAGGAGGAAGCTCCTACAATGAGCAGTTCTTC. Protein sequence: CASSLSGGSSYNEQFF.

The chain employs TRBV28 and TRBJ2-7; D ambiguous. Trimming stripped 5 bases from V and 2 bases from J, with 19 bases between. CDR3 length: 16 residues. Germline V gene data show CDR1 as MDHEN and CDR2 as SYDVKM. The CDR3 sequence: CASSPPQGKRAYEQYF. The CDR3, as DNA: TGTGCCAGCAGTCCGCCCCAAGGGAAGAGAGCCTACGAGCAGTACTTC.

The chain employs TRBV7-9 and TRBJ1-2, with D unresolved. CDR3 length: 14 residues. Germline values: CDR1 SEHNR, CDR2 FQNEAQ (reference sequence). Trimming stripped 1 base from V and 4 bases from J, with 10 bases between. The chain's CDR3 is CASSLEGGRYGYTF. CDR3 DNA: TGTGCCAGCAGCTTAGAGGGAGGGCGCTATGGCTACACCTTC. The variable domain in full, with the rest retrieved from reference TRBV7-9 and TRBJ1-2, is DTGVSQNPRHKITKRGQNVTFRCDPISEHNRLYWYRQTLGQGPEFLTYFQNEAQLEKSRLLSDRFSAERPKGSFSTLEIQRTEQGDSAMYLCASSLEGGRYGYTFGSGTRLTVV.

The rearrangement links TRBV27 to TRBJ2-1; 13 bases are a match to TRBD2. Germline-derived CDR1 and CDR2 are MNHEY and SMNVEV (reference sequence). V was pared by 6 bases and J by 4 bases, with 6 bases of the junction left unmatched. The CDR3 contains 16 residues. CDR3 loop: CASSRRLAGGYNEQFF. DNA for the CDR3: TGTGCCAGCAGCAGACGACTAGCGGGGGGTTACAATGAGCAGTTCTTC.

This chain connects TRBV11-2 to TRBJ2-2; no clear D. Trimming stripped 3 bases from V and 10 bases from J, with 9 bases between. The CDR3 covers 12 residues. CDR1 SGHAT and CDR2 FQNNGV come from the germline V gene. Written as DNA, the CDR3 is TGTGCCAGCAGCTTCTTGGAAGAGGAGCTGTTTTTT. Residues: CASSFLEEELFF. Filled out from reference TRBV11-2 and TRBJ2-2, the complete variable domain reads EAGVAQSPRYKIIEKRQSVAFWCNPISGHATLYWYQQILGQGPKLLIQFQNNGVVDDSQLPKDRFSAERLKGVDSTLKIQPAKLEDSAVYLCASSFLEEELFFGEGSRLTVL.

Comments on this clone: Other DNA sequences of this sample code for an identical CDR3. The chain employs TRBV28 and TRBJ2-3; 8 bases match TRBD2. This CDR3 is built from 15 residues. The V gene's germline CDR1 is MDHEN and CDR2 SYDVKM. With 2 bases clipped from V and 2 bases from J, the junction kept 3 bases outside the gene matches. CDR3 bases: TGTGCCAGCAGTTTAGCGGGAGGCCCCACAGATACGCAGTATTTT. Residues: CASSLAGGPTDTQYF.

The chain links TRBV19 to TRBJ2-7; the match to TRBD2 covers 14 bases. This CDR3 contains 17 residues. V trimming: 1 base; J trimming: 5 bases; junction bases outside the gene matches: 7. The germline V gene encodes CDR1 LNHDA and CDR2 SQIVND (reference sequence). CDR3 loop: CASSIAPGLAGAHEQYF. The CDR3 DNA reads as TGTGCCAGTAGTATAGCCCCGGGACTAGCGGGAGCCCACGAGCAGTACTTC.

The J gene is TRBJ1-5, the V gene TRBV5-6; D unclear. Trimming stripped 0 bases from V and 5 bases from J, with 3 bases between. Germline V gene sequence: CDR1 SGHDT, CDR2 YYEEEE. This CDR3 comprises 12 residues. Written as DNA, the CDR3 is TGTGCCAGCAGCTTGGGGGATCAGCCCCAGCATTTT. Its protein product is CASSLGDQPQHF.

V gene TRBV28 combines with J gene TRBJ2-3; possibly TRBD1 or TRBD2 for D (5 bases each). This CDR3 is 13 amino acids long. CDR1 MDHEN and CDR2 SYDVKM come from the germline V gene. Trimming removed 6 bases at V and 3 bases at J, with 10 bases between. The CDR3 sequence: CASSWGRTDTQYF. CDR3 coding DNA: TGTGCCAGCAGCTGGGGACGGACAGATACGCAGTATTTT.

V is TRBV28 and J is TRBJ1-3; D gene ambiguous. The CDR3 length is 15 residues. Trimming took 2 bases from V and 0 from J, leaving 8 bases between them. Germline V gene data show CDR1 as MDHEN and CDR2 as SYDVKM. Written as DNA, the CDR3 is TGTGCCAGCAGTTTAGGTGCGGACTCTGGAAACACCATATATTTT. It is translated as CASSLGADSGNTIYF.

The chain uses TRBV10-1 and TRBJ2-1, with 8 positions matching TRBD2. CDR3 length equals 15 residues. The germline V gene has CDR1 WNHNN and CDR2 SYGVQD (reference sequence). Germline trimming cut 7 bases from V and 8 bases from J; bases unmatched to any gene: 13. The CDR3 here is CASKRDKREKYEQFF. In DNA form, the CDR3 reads TGCGCCAGCAAGAGGGATAAGCGGGAGAAATATGAGCAGTTCTTC.

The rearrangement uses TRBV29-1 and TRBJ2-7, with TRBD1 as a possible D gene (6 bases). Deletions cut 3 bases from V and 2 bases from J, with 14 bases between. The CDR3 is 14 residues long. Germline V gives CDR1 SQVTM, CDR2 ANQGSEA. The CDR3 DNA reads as TGCAGCGTTGAGGATACAGGGCCTACCTACGAGCAGTACTTC. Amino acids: CSVEDTGPTYEQYF.

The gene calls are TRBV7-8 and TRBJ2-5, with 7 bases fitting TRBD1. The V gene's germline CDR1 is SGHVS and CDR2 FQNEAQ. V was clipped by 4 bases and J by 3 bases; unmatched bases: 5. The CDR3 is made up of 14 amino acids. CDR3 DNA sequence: TGTGCCAGCAGCTCGACAGGGCTAGAAGAGACCCAGTACTTC. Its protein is CASSSTGLEETQYF.

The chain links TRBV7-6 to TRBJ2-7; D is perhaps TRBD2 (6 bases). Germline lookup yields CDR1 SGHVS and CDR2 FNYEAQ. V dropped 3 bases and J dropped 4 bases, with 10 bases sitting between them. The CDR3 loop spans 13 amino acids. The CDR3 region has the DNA TGTGCCAGCAGCTTCAATCGGGGGTACGAGCAGTACTTC. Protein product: CASSFNRGYEQYF.

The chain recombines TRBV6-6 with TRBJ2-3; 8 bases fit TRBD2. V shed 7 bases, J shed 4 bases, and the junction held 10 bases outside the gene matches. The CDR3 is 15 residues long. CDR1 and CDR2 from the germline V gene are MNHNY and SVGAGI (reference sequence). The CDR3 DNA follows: TGTGCCAGCACTTTGGACGGGAGGGATGCAGATACGCAGTATTTT. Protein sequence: CASTLDGRDADTQYF.

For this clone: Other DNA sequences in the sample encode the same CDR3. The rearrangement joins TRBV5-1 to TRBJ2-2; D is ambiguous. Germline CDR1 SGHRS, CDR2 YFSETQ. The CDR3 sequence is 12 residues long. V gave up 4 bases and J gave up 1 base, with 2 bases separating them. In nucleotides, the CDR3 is TGCGCCAGCAGCCTGAACACCGGGGAGCTGTTTTTT. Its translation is CASSLNTGELFF.

CDR3 amino acids: CASSLRPPGREGSTDTQYF. CDR3 DNA sequence: TGTGCCAGCAGCTTAAGGCCCCCGGGGCGGGAGGGTAGCACAGATACGCAGTATTTT. The chain has TRBV7-2 and TRBJ2-3; 9 bases fit TRBD2. The J segment lost 0 bases and the V segment lost 2 bases, leaving 12 bases of the junction unmatched. The CDR3 is 19 residues long. In germline, CDR1 is SGHTA, CDR2 FQGNSA.

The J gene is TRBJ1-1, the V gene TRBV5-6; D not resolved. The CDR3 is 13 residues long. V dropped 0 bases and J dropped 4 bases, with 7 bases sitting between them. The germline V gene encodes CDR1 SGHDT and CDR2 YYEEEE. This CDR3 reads CASSLGSSTEAFF. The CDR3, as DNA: TGTGCCAGCAGCTTGGGGTCCAGCACTGAAGCTTTCTTT.

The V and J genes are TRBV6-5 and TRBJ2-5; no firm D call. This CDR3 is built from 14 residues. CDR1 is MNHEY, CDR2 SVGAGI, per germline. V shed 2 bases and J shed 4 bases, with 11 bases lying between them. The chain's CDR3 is CASSYIGALETQYF. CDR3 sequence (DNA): TGTGCCAGCAGTTACATTGGTGCCCTAGAGACCCAGTACTTC.

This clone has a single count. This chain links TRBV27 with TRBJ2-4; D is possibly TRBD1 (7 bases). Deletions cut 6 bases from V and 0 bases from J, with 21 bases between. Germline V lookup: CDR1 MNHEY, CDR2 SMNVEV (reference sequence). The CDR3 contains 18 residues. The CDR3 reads CASSSRTGGGLAKNIQYF. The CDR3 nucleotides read TGTGCCAGCAGCTCTAGGACAGGTGGGGGGCTAGCCAAAAACATTCAGTACTTC.

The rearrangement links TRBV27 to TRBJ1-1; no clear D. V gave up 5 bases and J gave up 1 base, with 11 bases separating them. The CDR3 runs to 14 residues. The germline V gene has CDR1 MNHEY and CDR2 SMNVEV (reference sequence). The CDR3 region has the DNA TGTGCCAGCAGTCCCCGGCCCGGGAACACTGAAGCTTTCTTT. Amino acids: CASSPRPGNTEAFF.

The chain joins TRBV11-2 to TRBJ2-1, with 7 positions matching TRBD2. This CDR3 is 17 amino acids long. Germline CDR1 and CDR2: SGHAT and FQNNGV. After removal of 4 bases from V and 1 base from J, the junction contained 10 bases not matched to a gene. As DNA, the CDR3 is TGTGCCAGCAGCTCATTCGGAGAGGGAGGGTCCTACAATGAGCAGTTCTTC. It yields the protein CASSSFGEGGSYNEQFF.

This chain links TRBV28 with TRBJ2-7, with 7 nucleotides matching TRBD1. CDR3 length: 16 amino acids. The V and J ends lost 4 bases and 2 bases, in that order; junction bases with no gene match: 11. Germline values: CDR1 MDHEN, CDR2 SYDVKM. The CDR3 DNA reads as TGTGCCAGCAGTTCACAACAGGGGCGAACAGCCTACGAGCAGTACTTC. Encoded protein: CASSSQQGRTAYEQYF. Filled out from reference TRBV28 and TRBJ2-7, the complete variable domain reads DVKVTQSSRYLVKRTGEKVFLECVQDMDHENMFWYRQDPGLGLRLIYFSYDVKMKEKGDIPEGYSVSREKKERFSLILESASTNQTSMYLCASSSQQGRTAYEQYFGPGTRLTVT.

CDR3 coding DNA: TGTGCCAGCAGTTTACTTACTAGCGGGAGGTTGAACGAGCAGTACTTC. The encoded protein is CASSLLTSGRLNEQYF. The chain has TRBV28 and TRBJ2-7, with TRBD2 matching over 12 bases. Germline V gene sequence: CDR1 MDHEN, CDR2 SYDVKM. With 2 bases clipped from V and 5 bases from J, the junction kept 7 bases outside the gene matches. CDR3 size: 16 residues.

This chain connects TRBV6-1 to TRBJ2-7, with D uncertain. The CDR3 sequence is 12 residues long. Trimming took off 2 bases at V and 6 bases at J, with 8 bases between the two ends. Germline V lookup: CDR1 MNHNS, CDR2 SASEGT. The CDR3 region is CASSEPAREQYF. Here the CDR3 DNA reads TGTGCCAGCAGTGAACCCGCTCGCGAGCAGTACTTC.